This entry features one TCR beta chain sequence. The antigen is undetermined. This entry belongs to a study of T cell responses to AZD1222 COVID-19 vaccine. Overall study findings and caveats: Unmutated variant regions are reportedly the target of nearly half of TCRs that are spike-specific. The repertoires were collected only after the peak T cell response. Spike-specific TCR depth and breadth grew after two AZD1222 doses.

Measured with immunoSEQ multiplex PCR; TCRdb has only the in-frame clones, and not every one. The data hold tens of thousands of clones, with 89% observed a single time. The CDR3 totals 17 residues. The specimen comprised peripheral blood, sampled 28 days after the second AZD1222 dose. The origin of this receptor is an adult who received the AZD1222 COVID-19 vaccine. The chain joins TRBV21-1 to TRBJ1-1; the tabulated D call, TRBD1, remains unverified against the DNA. TRBV21-1 counts as a pseudogene. Here the CDR3 reads CASTRYIPTAWNTEAFF. The CDR3 DNA follows: TGTGCCAGCACTAGGTATATACCGACAGCGTGGAACACTGAAGCTTTCTTT.